This TCR beta chain was captured in a study of cytomegalovirus exposure and HLA in healthy donors. Study-wide results and caveats: Cytomegalovirus association was assigned to about 150 TCR beta chains. TCR clusters originating in the first cohort tended to co-occur in the approximately 120 validation repertoires, according to a later analysis. Reports described diagnosis of cytomegalovirus status by the classifier as highly specific and sensitive.

Profiled with immunoSEQ multiplex PCR; TCRdb holds only in-frame clones, not every one. This sample carries about 130,000 clones, 89% of them seen once, and the ten largest clones take around 1.2%. The CDR3 loop spans 16 amino acids. The germline V and J ends were trimmed by 0 bases and 8 bases, with 17 bases remaining between them. From germline, CDR1 is MNHEY and CDR2 SVGAGI. Donors were drawn from the approximately 130-subject validation cohort, separate from the roughly 670-subject first cohort. In regard to this clone: What it recognizes is unknown.

The sequencing input was PBMCs. The source is a woman between 18 and 30 years old in good health and CMV-seronegative. This chain uses TRBV6-5 with TRBJ2-1; D perhaps matches TRBD1 (5 bases). The CDR3 DNA sequence: TGTGCCAGCAGTTACTCCAGACAGAGTTTAATCGATGAGCAGTTCTTC. Protein product: CASSYSRQSLIDEQFF.